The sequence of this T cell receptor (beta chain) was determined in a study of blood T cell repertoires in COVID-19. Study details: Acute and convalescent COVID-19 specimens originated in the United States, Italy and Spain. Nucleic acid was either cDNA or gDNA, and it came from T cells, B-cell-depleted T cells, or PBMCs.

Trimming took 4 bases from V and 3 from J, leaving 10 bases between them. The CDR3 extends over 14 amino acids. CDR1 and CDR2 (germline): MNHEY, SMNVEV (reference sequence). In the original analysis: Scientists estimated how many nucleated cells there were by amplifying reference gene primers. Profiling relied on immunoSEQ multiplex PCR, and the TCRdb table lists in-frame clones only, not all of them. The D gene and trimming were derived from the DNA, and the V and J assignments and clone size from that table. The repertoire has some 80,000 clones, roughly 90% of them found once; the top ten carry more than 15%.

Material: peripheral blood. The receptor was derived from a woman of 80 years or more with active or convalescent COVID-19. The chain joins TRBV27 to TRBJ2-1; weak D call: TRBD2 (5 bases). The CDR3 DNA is TGTGCCAGCAGTTCCGGTGGAGGCTACAATGAGCAGTTCTTC. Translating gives CASSSGGGYNEQFF.